This entry features one T cell receptor beta chain sequence. This sample is drawn from a study of blood T cell repertoires in COVID-19. For the study at large: COVID-19 samples from acute and convalescent phases originated in the United States, Italy and Spain. Nucleic acid was either cDNA or gDNA, and it came from T cells, B-cell-depleted T cells, or PBMCs.

Germline V lookup: CDR1 LNHDA, CDR2 SQIVND (reference sequence). The V end was cut by 0 bases, the J end by 5 bases, with 10 bases between. The CDR3 loop spans 14 amino acids. Original data processing: Estimation of nucleated cell counts was performed using reference gene primer amplification. This table comes from immunoSEQ multiplex PCR, and its TCRdb copy is limited to in-frame clones, with some not included. That table supplies the V and J calls and clone size; D and trimming were determined from the DNA. The repertoire holds tens of thousands of clones, with around nine tenths as singletons. The chain uses TRBV19 and TRBJ1-2; possibly TRBD1 for D (6 bases). The sequenced sample was peripheral blood. The sequence derives from an elderly man with active or convalescent COVID-19. CDR3 coding DNA: TGTGCCAGTAGTATAGAGTTACAGGGATATGGCTACACCTTC. Its protein product is CASSIELQGYGYTF.